The 22 T cell receptor beta chains below were found in one sample sequenced in a study of blood T cell repertoires in COVID-19. The protocol was immunoSEQ multiplex PCR, while the TCRdb copy is restricted to in-frame clones and leaves out a portion. The sample holds 60,000 or so clones, roughly 70% seen once. The sample comprised PBMCs or T cells enriched from blood (not recorded which). These receptors came from a woman in her sixties who had been exposed to COVID-19.

This chain joins TRBV2 and TRBJ2-7, with 9 bases fitting TRBD1. Germline V CDR1 and CDR2: SNHLY, FYNNEI. V lost 6 bases, J lost 1 base, and 1 base stayed unmatched. The CDR3 loop spans 13 amino acids. CDR3 sequence: CASRGQGSYEQYF. The DNA for the CDR3 is TGTGCCAGCAGGGGACAGGGATCCTACGAGCAGTACTTC.

This clone was seen only once. The rearrangement joins TRBV24-1 to TRBJ2-2; perhaps TRBD1 as D (5 bases). The CDR3 length is 16 residues. V lost 0 bases, J lost 0 bases, and 7 bases lay in between. Germline V gene data show CDR1 as KGHDR and CDR2 as SFDVKD. As DNA, the CDR3 is TGTGCCACCAGTGATTTGAGCAGGGCGAACACCGGGGAGCTGTTTTTT. Protein: CATSDLSRANTGELFF.

CDR3 DNA sequence: TGTGCCAGCAGCCCACAGGGGTTTAACTATGGCTACACCTTC. Translation: CASSPQGFNYGYTF. This chain joins TRBV6-4 and TRBJ1-2, with TRBD1 identical over 7 bases. Germline V CDR1 and CDR2: MRHNA, SNTAGT. CDR3 length: 14 amino acids. V was pared by 6 bases and J by 1 base, with 5 bases of the junction left unmatched.

The gene calls are TRBV2 and TRBJ2-1, with D possibly matching TRBD2 (5 bases). The V gene's germline CDR1 is SNHLY and CDR2 FYNNEI. The ends were cut back, 8 bases at V and 5 bases at J, with 22 bases in the middle. The CDR3 loop spans 16 amino acids. The CDR3 region is CASSSRASGNNNEQFF. The CDR3 DNA sequence: TGTGCCAGCTCAAGCCGCGCCAGCGGCAACAACAATGAGCAGTTCTTC.

This chain joins TRBV7-6 and TRBJ1-6; perhaps TRBD1 as D (6 bases). V was trimmed by 2 bases and J by 7 bases, leaving 18 bases between them. CDR1 and CDR2 (germline): SGHVS, FNYEAQ. The CDR3 length is 17 residues. In DNA, the CDR3 is TGTGCCAGCAGCTTAAGATTCGGTGGGCAGGGGAATTCACCCCTCCACTTT. Protein sequence: CASSLRFGGQGNSPLHF.

The chain uses TRBV19 and TRBJ2-7; 7 positions agree with TRBD2. Germline loops: CDR1 LNHDA, CDR2 SQIVND (reference sequence). After removal of 4 bases from V and 6 bases from J, the junction contained 12 bases not matched to a gene. The CDR3 contains 15 residues. Here the CDR3 DNA reads TGTGCCAGTAGTACGAGCGGGAATCGAATCCGCGAGCAGTACTTC. It encodes CASSTSGNRIREQYF.

Turning to this clone: Other DNA sequences of this sample code for an identical CDR3. J is TRBJ1-6 and V is TRBV28, with a tentative D call TRBD1 (6 bases). The CDR3 runs to 13 residues. Germline loops: CDR1 MDHEN, CDR2 SYDVKM. The germline V and J ends were trimmed by 3 bases and 6 bases, with 6 bases remaining between them. Here the CDR3 DNA reads TGTGCCAGCAGTTTCAGGGGTAATTCACCCCTCCACTTT. This sequence encodes CASSFRGNSPLHF.

The V gene is TRBV28, the J gene TRBJ1-3; no firm D call. Germline CDR1 reads MDHEN; CDR2 reads SYDVKM. Trimming cost V 8 bases and J 4 bases, with 15 bases left between them. This CDR3 spans 14 amino acids. Here the CDR3 reads CASQLSSGGNTIYF. The CDR3 DNA follows: TGTGCCAGCCAACTGTCCTCGGGAGGAAACACCATATATTTT.

V and J are TRBV29-1 and TRBJ1-2; D perhaps matches TRBD1 (5 bases). CDR3 length: 14 residues. V dropped 0 bases and J dropped 4 bases, with 12 bases sitting between them. Germline V gene data show CDR1 as SQVTM and CDR2 as ANQGSEA. The CDR3 region is CSVEDGARAYGYTF. In DNA form, the CDR3 reads TGCAGCGTTGAAGATGGGGCCAGGGCCTATGGCTACACCTTC.

The chain employs TRBV6-6 and TRBJ2-6, with TRBD2 as a possible D gene (5 bases). CDR1 is MNHNY and CDR2 is SVGAGI in the germline V gene (reference sequence). Trimming took 6 bases from V and 0 from J, leaving 18 bases between them. The CDR3 covers 18 residues. CDR3 residues: CASSRKDWLSSGANVLTF. In DNA, the CDR3 is TGTGCCAGCAGCCGAAAGGACTGGCTGAGCTCTGGGGCCAACGTCCTGACTTTC.

V and J are TRBV27 and TRBJ2-3; D is ambiguous. Trimming cost V 6 bases and J 4 bases, with 11 bases left between them. CDR3 size: 13 residues. Germline CDR1 is MNHEY and CDR2 is SMNVEV (reference sequence). DNA of the CDR3: TGTGCCAGCAGCGCTTTAACGGCAGATACGCAGTATTTT. Translated, it gives CASSALTADTQYF.

This rearrangement joins TRBV6-5 to TRBJ2-5; D is perhaps TRBD2 (6 bases). The germline V gene encodes CDR1 MNHEY and CDR2 SVGAGI. CDR3 length: 12 amino acids. V gave up 5 bases and J gave up 7 bases, with 11 bases separating them. This CDR3 is CASSTGVGTQYF. The CDR3, as DNA: TGTGCCAGCAGTACGGGGGTCGGGACCCAGTACTTC.

V is TRBV19 and J is TRBJ2-3, with D maybe TRBD1 (5 bases). Trimming shortened V by 10 bases and J by 7 bases, and 21 bases separated the two germline ends. The CDR3 consists of 14 residues. The V gene's germline CDR1 is LNHDA and CDR2 SQIVND (reference sequence). Here the CDR3 reads CAISPQGQANTQYF. In nucleotides, the CDR3 is TGTGCCATTAGCCCCCAGGGCCAGGCGAATACGCAGTATTTT.

V gene TRBV29-1 combines with J gene TRBJ1-6; tentative D call: TRBD1 (5 bases). In germline, CDR1 is SQVTM, CDR2 ANQGSEA. Deletions cut 7 bases from V and 5 bases from J, with 18 bases between. This CDR3 spans 15 amino acids. The CDR3 nucleotides read TGCAGCGCAAAAGAGGGTGGAGGGGATAATTCACCCCTCCACTTT. Protein sequence: CSAKEGGGDNSPLHF.

This clone was seen more than once but under ten times. The chain is built from TRBV28 and TRBJ2-1; TRBD2 matches at 11 bases. The J segment lost 1 base and the V segment lost 4 bases, leaving 12 bases of the junction unmatched. Looked up from germline, CDR1 is MDHEN and CDR2 is SYDVKM. There are 19 residues in the CDR3. CDR3 DNA sequence: TGTGCCAGCAGTTCACTAGCGGGGGTAGCACGAGGTTCCTACAATGAGCAGTTCTTC. Protein: CASSSLAGVARGSYNEQFF.

This sequence joins TRBV27 and TRBJ2-1, with 11 positions matching TRBD2. The CDR3 has 15 residues. V dropped 8 bases and J dropped 8; count of bases not matched to a gene: 11. Looked up from germline, CDR1 is MNHEY and CDR2 is SMNVEV (reference sequence). The CDR3 bases are TGTGCCAGCTTGCTAGCGGGGGGACCTAGGGATGAGCAGTTCTTC. It codes for CASLLAGGPRDEQFF.

V is TRBV19 and J is TRBJ1-4; 7 positions agree with TRBD1. Germline V gives CDR1 LNHDA, CDR2 SQIVND (reference sequence). V lost 5 bases and J lost 1; bases outside the gene matches: 7. CDR3 length: 16 residues. The CDR3 DNA reads as TGTGCCAGTAGTCCCCTCCCAGGGGGAACTAATGAAAAACTGTTTTTT. Encoded protein: CASSPLPGGTNEKLFF.

The chain uses TRBV5-5 and TRBJ1-2; 9 bases match TRBD1. The CDR3 covers 18 residues. Germline trimming cut 4 bases from V and 0 bases from J; bases unmatched to any gene: 13. CDR1 is SGHKS, CDR2 YYEKEE, per germline (reference sequence). CDR3 residues: CASSRLFRDRVANYGYTF. The CDR3 DNA reads as TGTGCCAGCAGCCGCCTTTTCCGGGACAGGGTTGCTAACTATGGCTACACCTTC. The whole variable domain, remainder taken from reference TRBV5-5 and TRBJ1-2, is DAGVTQSPTHLIKTRGQQVTLRCSPISGHKSVSWYQQVLGQGPQFIFQYYEKEERGRGNFPDRFSARQFPNYSSELNVNALLLGDSALYLCASSRLFRDRVANYGYTFGSGTRLTVV.

The gene calls are TRBV19 and TRBJ1-5; TRBD1 is a possible D gene (6 bases). CDR1 and CDR2 (germline): LNHDA, SQIVND (reference sequence). Deletions cut 8 bases from V and 6 bases from J, with 14 bases between. This CDR3 comprises 13 residues. The CDR3 DNA follows: TGTGCCAGTTCCTCAATCAGGGGTCAGCCCCAGCATTTT. As protein: CASSSIRGQPQHF.

A few counts support this clone. The V gene is TRBV6-1, the J gene TRBJ2-3; D might be TRBD2 (6 bases). The V gene's germline CDR1 is MNHNS and CDR2 SASEGT. The CDR3 contains 18 residues. The germline V and J ends were trimmed by 4 bases and 0 bases, with 20 bases remaining between them. The CDR3, as DNA: TGTGCCAGCAGTGCACGGGGTTCGCGGGGCACGAGCACAGATACGCAGTATTTT. Residues: CASSARGSRGTSTDTQYF.

The rearrangement links TRBV5-4 to TRBJ2-1, with D perhaps TRBD2 (6 bases). The CDR3 runs to 17 residues. The V gene's germline CDR1 is SGHNT and CDR2 YYREEE (reference sequence). V was shortened by 3 bases and J by 6 bases, with 22 bases between the two germline ends. In DNA form, the CDR3 reads TGTGCCAGCAGCTCTGGGTCGGGGCGGGATTGGAGCAATGAGCAGTTCTTC. It yields the protein CASSSGSGRDWSNEQFF.

This clone has at least ten counts. V usage is TRBV30 and J usage is TRBJ2-1; TRBD2 matches at 9 bases. This CDR3 spans 14 amino acids. In germline, CDR1 is GTSNPN, CDR2 SVGIG (reference sequence). The trim removed 5 bases at V and 8 bases at J, leaving 10 bases unmatched. CDR3 residues: CAWDLGTSSHEQFF. The CDR3 DNA is TGTGCCTGGGACCTGGGGACTAGCTCCCATGAGCAGTTCTTC.